This T cell receptor (beta chain) was captured by sequencing in a study of OX40 agonist ivuxolimab in advanced cancers. Study context: From 23 to 79 years was the age range, with a mean of approximately 63 years, and around 84% were male. Study observations and caveats: Expanded peripheral T cell antigen specificity was not determined.

Assay used: immunoSEQ multiplex PCR; TCRdb lists only in-frame clones, some missing. This repertoire shows approximately 65,000 clones, around 85% found once; its top ten account for under 0.85%. Autoimmune disease history or systemic immunosuppression was exclusionary. Blood sampling was done at baseline, cycle 4 day 1, and cycle 7 day 1. CDR1 and CDR2 (germline): SGHRS, YFSETQ. V dropped 0 bases and J dropped 5; count of bases not matched to a gene: 1. The CDR3 extends over 14 amino acids. Concerning this clone itself: The antigen remains undetermined. This sample includes further DNA sequences coding for the same CDR3.

The source is an adult with an advanced solid tumor such as melanoma, head and neck, liver or kidney cancer. Specimen: CD4+ or CD8+ T cells sorted from blood, collected in a trial of the OX40 agonist ivuxolimab. This chain links TRBV5-1 with TRBJ1-4; TRBD1 matches 7 bases. CDR3 in amino acids: CASSLDRGNEKLFF. In DNA form, the CDR3 reads TGCGCCAGCAGCTTGGACAGGGGAAATGAAAAACTGTTTTTT.